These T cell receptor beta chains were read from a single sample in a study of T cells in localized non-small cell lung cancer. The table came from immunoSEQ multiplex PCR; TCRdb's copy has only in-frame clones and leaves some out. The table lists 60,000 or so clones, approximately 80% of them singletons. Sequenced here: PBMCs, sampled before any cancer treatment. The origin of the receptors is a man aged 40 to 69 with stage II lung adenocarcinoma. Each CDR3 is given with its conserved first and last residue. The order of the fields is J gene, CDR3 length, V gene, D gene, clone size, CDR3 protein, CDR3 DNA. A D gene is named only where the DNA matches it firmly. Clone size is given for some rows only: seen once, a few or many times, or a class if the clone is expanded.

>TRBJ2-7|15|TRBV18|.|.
CASSPYQVGSYEQYF
TGTGCCAGCTCACCGTACCAGGTCGGGTCCTACGAGCAGTACTTC
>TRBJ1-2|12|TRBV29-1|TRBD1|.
CSAAGGLYGYTF
TGCAGCGCCGCAGGGGGACTTTATGGCTACACCTTC
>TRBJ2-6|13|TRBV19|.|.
CASSNSGANVLTF
TGTGCCAGTAGTAACTCTGGGGCCAACGTCCTGACTTTC
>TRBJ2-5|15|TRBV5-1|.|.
CASSLAPGSGETQYF
TGCGCCAGCAGCTTGGCTCCGGGGAGCGGAGAGACCCAGTACTTC
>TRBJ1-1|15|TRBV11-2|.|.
CASSLSPGTGTEAFF
TGTGCCAGCAGCTTAAGCCCCGGGACCGGCACTGAAGCTTTCTTT
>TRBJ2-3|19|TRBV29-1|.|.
CSVTGMEQPELFNTDTQYF
TGCAGCGTTACCGGGATGGAACAGCCGGAACTCTTCAACACAGATACGCAGTATTTT
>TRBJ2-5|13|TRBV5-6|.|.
CASSPTRKETQYF
TGTGCCAGCAGCCCGACTAGGAAAGAGACCCAGTACTTC
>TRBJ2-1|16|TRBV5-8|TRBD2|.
CASSLFGTSGYNEQFF
TGTGCCAGCAGCTTGTTCGGGACTAGCGGATACAATGAGCAGTTCTTC
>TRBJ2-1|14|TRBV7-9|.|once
CASSLGGLRNEQFF
TGTGCCAGCAGCTTAGGTGGGCTTCGGAATGAGCAGTTCTTC
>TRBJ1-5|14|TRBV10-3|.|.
CAISAYGGNQPQHF
TGTGCCATCAGTGCCTATGGGGGGAATCAGCCCCAGCATTTT
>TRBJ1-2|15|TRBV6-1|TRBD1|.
CASTIEGTGATAGTF
TGTGCCAGCACCATAGAGGGGACAGGGGCCACGGCGGGAACCTTC
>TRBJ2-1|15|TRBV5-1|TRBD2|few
CASSKAGDHSNEQFF
TGCGCCAGCAGCAAAGCGGGAGACCACTCCAATGAGCAGTTCTTC
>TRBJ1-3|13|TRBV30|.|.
CAWSAGGPPSIYF
TGTGCCTGGAGTGCCGGGGGACCTCCCTCCATATATTTT
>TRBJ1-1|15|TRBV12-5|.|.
CASTARESLNTEAFF
TGTGCTAGTACGGCGCGGGAGTCCTTGAACACTGAAGCTTTCTTT
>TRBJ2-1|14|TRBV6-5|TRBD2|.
CASSFIRDYTEQFF
TGTGCCAGCAGTTTCATCCGGGACTATACTGAGCAGTTCTTC
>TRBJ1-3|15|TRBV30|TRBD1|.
CAWSVKGAAGNTIYF
TGTGCCTGGAGTGTAAAGGGGGCGGCTGGAAACACCATATATTTT
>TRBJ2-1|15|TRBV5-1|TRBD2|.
CASSSGLAGSNEQFF
TGCGCCAGCAGCTCGGGACTAGCGGGAAGTAATGAGCAGTTCTTC
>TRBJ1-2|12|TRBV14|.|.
CASSSSGHGYTF
TGTGCCAGCAGTTCTTCAGGGCATGGCTACACCTTC
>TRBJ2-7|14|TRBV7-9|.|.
CASSHPPSSYEQYF
TGTGCCAGCAGCCATCCTCCCAGCTCCTACGAGCAGTACTTC
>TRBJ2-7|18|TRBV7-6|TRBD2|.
CASSLEPRPGLAAYEQYF
TGTGCCAGCAGCTTAGAGCCGCGGCCGGGACTAGCGGCCTACGAGCAGTACTTC
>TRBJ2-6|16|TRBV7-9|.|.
CASSSSRGSGANVLTF
TGTGCCAGCAGCTCGTCGAGGGGGTCTGGGGCCAACGTCCTGACTTTC
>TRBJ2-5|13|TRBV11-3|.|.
CASSLWQQETQYF
TGTGCCAGCAGCTTGTGGCAGCAAGAGACCCAGTACTTC
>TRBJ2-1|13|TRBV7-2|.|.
CASSPGRSNEQFF
TGTGCCAGCAGCCCCGGACGATCCAATGAGCAGTTCTTC
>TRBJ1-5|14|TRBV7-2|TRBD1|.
CASSLGQGNQPQHF
TGTGCCAGCAGCCTGGGACAGGGAAATCAGCCCCAGCATTTT
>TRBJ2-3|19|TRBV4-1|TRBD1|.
CASSLYQGSGQGAGDTQYF
TGCGCCAGCAGCCTATATCAAGGTTCGGGACAGGGGGCGGGAGATACGCAGTATTTT
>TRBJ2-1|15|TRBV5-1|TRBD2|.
CASSLPSGGHNEQFF
TGCGCCAGCAGCTTGCCTAGCGGCGGGCACAATGAGCAGTTCTTC
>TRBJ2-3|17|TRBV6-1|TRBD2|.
CASSESTSGSPTDTQYF
TGTGCCAGCAGTGAATCTACTAGCGGGAGCCCCACAGATACGCAGTATTTT
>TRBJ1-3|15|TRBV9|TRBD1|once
CASSVAQGGRNTIYF
TGTGCCAGCAGCGTAGCTCAGGGGGGTCGAAACACCATATATTTT
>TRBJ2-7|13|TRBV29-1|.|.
CSGLGPGSGEQYF
TGCAGCGGACTCGGGCCAGGCTCGGGCGAGCAGTACTTC
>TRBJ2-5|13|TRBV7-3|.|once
CASSLVGGETQYF
TGTGCCAGCAGCTTAGTAGGGGGAGAGACCCAGTACTTC
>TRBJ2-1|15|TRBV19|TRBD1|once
CASSNPGQGNNEQFF
TGTGCCAGTAGTAACCCTGGACAGGGGAACAATGAGCAGTTCTTC
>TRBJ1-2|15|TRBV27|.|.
CASSLESGEDYGYTF
TGTGCCAGCAGTTTAGAGTCAGGGGAGGACTATGGCTACACCTTC
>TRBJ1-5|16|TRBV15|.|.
CATSRDIGQGGQPQHF
TGTGCCACCAGCAGAGATATAGGGCAGGGAGGTCAGCCCCAGCATTTT
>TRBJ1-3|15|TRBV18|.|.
CASSPGTTSGNTIYF
TGTGCCAGCTCACCCGGGACAACCTCTGGAAACACCATATATTTT
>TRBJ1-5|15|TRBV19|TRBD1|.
CASSDRGGGNQPQHF
TGTGCCAGTTCAGACAGGGGTGGCGGCAATCAGCCCCAGCATTTT
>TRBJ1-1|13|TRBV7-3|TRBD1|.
CASSEAGTGAAFF
TGTGCCAGCAGCGAAGCAGGGACAGGAGCAGCTTTCTTT
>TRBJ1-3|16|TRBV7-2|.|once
CASSLAYRPSGNTIYF
TGTGCCAGCAGCTTAGCGTATCGACCCTCTGGAAACACCATATATTTT
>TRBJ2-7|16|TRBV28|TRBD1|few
CASSSQTGVRGYEQYF
TGTGCCAGCAGTTCTCAGACAGGGGTTAGGGGATACGAGCAGTACTTC
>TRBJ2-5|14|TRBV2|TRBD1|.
CASNLRGQKETQYF
TGTGCCAGCAATTTGAGGGGGCAAAAGGAGACCCAGTACTTC
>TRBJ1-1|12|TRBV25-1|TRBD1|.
CASRRTGGGAFF
TGTGCCAGCAGAAGGACAGGGGGTGGTGCTTTCTTT
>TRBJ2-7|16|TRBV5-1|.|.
CASSLGSAGAAYEQYF
TGCGCCAGCAGCTTGGGGTCCGCGGGGGCGGCCTACGAGCAGTACTTC
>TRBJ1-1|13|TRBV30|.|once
CAWSVMGVGGAFF
TGTGCCTGGAGTGTAATGGGGGTTGGAGGCGCTTTCTTT